The next 20 T cell receptor beta chains were all read from a single sample in a study of cytomegalovirus exposure and HLA in healthy donors. Both 60 Vbeta primers and 13 Jbeta primers went into the PCR. Here immunoSEQ multiplex PCR was the method, and the copy in TCRdb shows in-frame clones only, minus some. Here the sample spans 120,000 to 150,000 clones, roughly three quarters being singletons. The sequenced sample consisted of PBMCs. These TCRs come from a male donor in good health and CMV-seronegative.

The chain couples TRBV7-2 to TRBJ1-6, with D tentatively TRBD1 (5 bases). The V end was cut by 5 bases, the J end by 14 bases, with 22 bases between. Germline CDR1 is SGHTA and CDR2 is FQGNSA. There are 15 residues in the CDR3. For the CDR3, the DNA is TGTGCCAGCAGCCCACCAGGGCAGACTTGGTTGGCCCTCCACTTT. Translating it yields CASSPPGQTWLALHF.

This chain connects TRBV2 to TRBJ2-3; 7 positions match TRBD1. This CDR3 is built from 14 residues. V lost 8 bases, J lost 6 bases, and 11 bases stayed unmatched. Per the germline V gene, CDR1 is SNHLY and CDR2 is FYNNEI. CDR3 DNA sequence: TGTGCCAGCGGAAAACAGGGGATCGCCGATACGCAGTATTTT. The encoded protein is CASGKQGIADTQYF.

The genes are TRBV14 and TRBJ2-1; a possible D gene is TRBD2 (5 bases). V was clipped by 0 bases and J by 13 bases, with 19 bases between them. Germline V gene lookup returns CDR1 SGHDN and CDR2 FVKESK. This CDR3 is 15 amino acids long. CDR3 sequence: CASSQEIGSGTSQFF. The CDR3 region has the DNA TGTGCCAGCAGCCAAGAGATAGGCAGCGGTACATCCCAGTTCTTC.

The V and J genes are TRBV7-9 and TRBJ1-1; D is undetermined. Trimming removed 3 bases at V and 4 bases at J, with 12 bases between. Germline V CDR1 and CDR2: SEHNR, FQNEAQ (reference sequence). The CDR3 consists of 14 residues. CDR3 region: CASSLRDRVTEAFF. The CDR3 DNA follows: TGTGCCAGCAGCTTGAGGGATCGGGTCACTGAAGCTTTCTTT.

This chain connects TRBV6-4 to TRBJ2-7, with TRBD1 matching over 7 bases. The germline V gene encodes CDR1 MRHNA and CDR2 SNTAGT. V gave up 6 bases and J gave up 2 bases; unmatched junction bases: 7. CDR3 length: 14 residues. CDR3 coding DNA: TGTGCCAGCAGGGAGGACAGGTATCCCTACGAGCAGTACTTC. Protein product: CASREDRYPYEQYF.

The rearrangement joins TRBV19 to TRBJ1-5, with D hard to call. The CDR3 is 13 residues long. Trimming pared 5 bases from V and 5 bases from J, leaving 10 bases between. The germline V gene has CDR1 LNHDA and CDR2 SQIVND (reference sequence). The DNA for the CDR3 is TGTGCCAGTAGTCTCCGGGGAGATCAGCCCCAGCATTTT. This sequence encodes CASSLRGDQPQHF.

V is TRBV9 and J is TRBJ2-1; D is unclear. Trimming removed 0 bases at V and 8 bases at J, with 9 bases between. Germline CDR1 SGDLS, CDR2 YYNGEE. The CDR3 sequence is 13 residues long. The CDR3 sequence: CASSVGQRDEQFF. DNA for the CDR3: TGTGCCAGCAGCGTAGGTCAGCGTGATGAGCAGTTCTTC.

The gene calls are TRBV10-3 and TRBJ1-4; D gene ambiguous. V gave up 2 bases and J gave up 4 bases, with 11 bases separating them. The CDR3 totals 15 residues. The germline V gene encodes CDR1 ENHRY and CDR2 SYGVKD. For the CDR3, the DNA is TGTGCCATCAGTGAGAACCTTTCGCGTAATGAAAAACTGTTTTTT. Residues: CAISENLSRNEKLFF.

This chain links TRBV5-1 with TRBJ2-3; maybe TRBD2 (6 bases). Trimming removed 4 bases at V and 6 bases at J, with 18 bases between. Germline lookup yields CDR1 SGHRS and CDR2 YFSETQ. The CDR3 totals 15 residues. CDR3 coding DNA: TGCGCCAGCAGCGCGAGACTAGGGTTACCGGATACGCAGTATTTT. Encoded protein: CASSARLGLPDTQYF.

V and J are TRBV5-6 and TRBJ1-2, with 7 positions matching TRBD1. V was pared by 4 bases and J by 0 bases, with 6 bases of the junction left unmatched. Germline-derived CDR1 and CDR2 are SGHDT and YYEEEE. The CDR3 runs 15 residues. The CDR3 reads CASSGTALANYGYTF. CDR3 bases: TGTGCCAGCAGCGGGACAGCCCTAGCTAACTATGGCTACACCTTC.

The chain combines TRBV6-5 with TRBJ1-2, with 7 bases lining up with TRBD1. The V gene's germline CDR1 is MNHEY and CDR2 SVGAGI. With 4 bases clipped from V and 4 bases from J, the junction kept 3 bases outside the gene matches. The CDR3 is 13 residues long. CDR3 region: CASSSGGSYGYTF. The CDR3 region has the DNA TGTGCCAGCAGTTCAGGGGGGAGCTATGGCTACACCTTC.

The rearrangement joins TRBV7-3 to TRBJ1-1; no reliable D call. The germline V gene has CDR1 SGHTA and CDR2 FQGTGA. V dropped 5 bases and J dropped 0 bases, with 7 bases sitting between them. CDR3 length: 13 amino acids. DNA of the CDR3: TGTGCCAGCAGCCCCCAAATGAACACTGAAGCTTTCTTT. It yields the protein CASSPQMNTEAFF.

With regard to this clone: The junction departs from the called germline gene at one end, perhaps through a read error. The sample has other DNA sequences that encode this CDR3 too. The chain recombines TRBV7-2 with TRBJ2-1; 12 bases are shared with TRBD2. This CDR3 spans 16 amino acids. Germline CDR1 and CDR2: SGHTA and FQGNSA. The DNA of the CDR3 is TGCGCCAGCAGCTTACGGCTAGCGGGGGGGAACAATGAGCAGTTCTTC. Translated: CASSLRLAGGNNEQFF.

The chain combines TRBV5-8 with TRBJ1-3; D not certain. Germline lookup yields CDR1 SGHTS and CDR2 YDEGEE. Trimming took off 0 bases at V and 4 bases at J, with 11 bases between the two ends. The CDR3 consists of 15 residues. This CDR3 reads CASSLGDTIGNTIYF. CDR3 bases: TGTGCCAGCAGCTTGGGAGACACCATAGGAAACACCATATATTTT.

J is TRBJ2-7 and V is TRBV7-9, with TRBD2 identical over 7 bases. The CDR3 is 14 residues long. The trim removed 3 bases at V and 3 bases at J, leaving 5 bases unmatched. Germline V CDR1 and CDR2: SEHNR, FQNEAQ (reference sequence). The DNA of the CDR3 is TGTGCCAGCAGCTTTAACCGGGGGGTCTACGAGCAGTACTTC. It translates to CASSFNRGVYEQYF.

This CDR3 is CASSLHQLDRVPNSPLHF. CDR3 DNA: TGTGCCAGCAGCTTACACCAGTTAGACAGGGTTCCCAATTCACCCCTCCACTTT. The J gene is TRBJ1-6, the V gene TRBV7-3; TRBD1 matches 7 bases. This CDR3 is 18 amino acids long. Germline-derived CDR1 and CDR2 are SGHTA and FQGTGA. V shed 2 bases, J shed 7 bases, and the junction held 14 bases outside the gene matches.

The chain joins TRBV6-1 to TRBJ2-7; TRBD2 is a possible D gene (6 bases). Germline CDR1 reads MNHNS; CDR2 reads SASEGT. This CDR3 has 12 residues. Trimming removed 7 bases from V and 0 bases from J, with 7 bases in between. The CDR3: CASIGSSYEQYF. The CDR3, as DNA: TGTGCCAGCATCGGGAGCTCCTACGAGCAGTACTTC.

The chain recombines TRBV6-5 with TRBJ2-7; no reliable D call. This CDR3 has 14 amino acids. CDR1 is MNHEY, CDR2 SVGAGI, per germline. With 6 bases removed from V and 3 bases from J, the gap between germline ends came to 15 bases. In DNA, the CDR3 is TGTGCCAGCAGCCGGAAGAGGATCTTCTACGAGCAGTACTTC. Protein product: CASSRKRIFYEQYF.

V and J are TRBV6-5 and TRBJ1-1; no reliable D call. This CDR3 is built from 14 residues. Trimming left V 0 bases short and J 2 bases short, with 7 bases between. Germline V CDR1 and CDR2: MNHEY, SVGAGI. As DNA, the CDR3 is TGTGCCAGCAGTTACTCGGTAGTTAACACTGAAGCTTTCTTT. As protein: CASSYSVVNTEAFF.

J is TRBJ2-5 and V is TRBV28; D is perhaps TRBD2 (6 bases). This CDR3 contains 13 residues. Trimming left V 6 bases short and J 2 bases short, with 10 bases between. Germline values: CDR1 MDHEN, CDR2 SYDVKM. CDR3: CASSMGRQETQYF. The CDR3 DNA reads TGTGCCAGCAGCATGGGGAGGCAAGAGACCCAGTACTTC.